Following are 31 T cell receptor beta chains from one sample sequenced in a study of patients and donors after allogeneic stem cell transplantation. One entry per CDR3 protein, called by TCRdb with MiXCR from the RT-PCR reads. The sample lists over 200,000 distinct CDR3 sequences, less than 50% occurring once. Sequenced material: blood, either unsorted or a sorted T cell fraction (not recorded which). Every receptor here comes from a human donor who was either an allogeneic HSCT recipient or a stem cell or donor lymphocyte infusion donor (not recorded which). It is not recorded whose cells these are; they may come from a transplant donor.

This clonotype was counted only a few times. This chain uses TRBV2 with TRBJ2-1, with 8 bases lining up with TRBD2. The CDR3 spans 13 residues. Unmatched junction bases numbered 7, after V lost 6 bases and J lost 9 bases. Per the germline V gene, CDR1 is SNHLY and CDR2 is FYNNEI. CDR3 residues: CASSQRGQGEQFF. The CDR3 nucleotides are TGTGCCAGCAGCCAGCGGGGGCAGGGTGAGCAGTTCTTC.

In this sample, this clonotype turned up a few times. The J gene is TRBJ1-5, the V gene TRBV3-1; D gene uncertain. Germline CDR1 reads LGHDT; CDR2 reads YNNKEL (reference sequence). CDR3 length: 16 amino acids. Between the trimmed V and J ends, which lost 1 base and 1 base, there was a span of 11 bases. The CDR3 DNA follows: TGTGCCAGCAGCCAAGGTTCAGCTCAGAGCAATCAGCCCCAGCATTTT. Its protein product is CASSQGSAQSNQPQHF.

This CDR3 reads CSARAGTGGNQPQHF. The CDR3, as DNA: TGCAGTGCTAGAGCCGGGACAGGGGGCAATCAGCCCCAGCATTTT. The chain recombines TRBV20-1 with TRBJ1-5, with 10 bases fitting TRBD1. Trimming at V came to 1 base and at J to 2 bases, leaving 2 bases not matched to a gene. Germline CDR1 reads DFQATT; CDR2 reads SNEGSKA (reference sequence). This CDR3 comprises 15 residues.

This clonotype was recorded a few times. V is TRBV18 and J is TRBJ1-2, with D uncertain. CDR3 size: 13 residues. The V end lost 0 bases, the J end lost 4 bases, and 6 bases lay between the germline ends. Germline V lookup: CDR1 KGHSH, CDR2 LQKENI. CDR3 in amino acids: CASSPPPRYGYTF. CDR3 nucleotide sequence: TGTGCCAGCTCACCACCCCCACGCTATGGCTACACCTTC.

The rearrangement links TRBV30 to TRBJ2-1; 7 bases agree with TRBD1. This CDR3 spans 13 amino acids. Germline loops: CDR1 GTSNPN, CDR2 SVGIG (reference sequence). V was pared by 7 bases and J by 9 bases, with 12 bases of the junction left unmatched. DNA for the CDR3: TGTGCCTACCATCCGCAGGGGGTCGGTGAGCAGTTCTTC. This sequence encodes CAYHPQGVGEQFF.

The chain employs TRBV28 and TRBJ2-1; D is possibly TRBD1 (5 bases). The CDR3 is 16 residues long. Trimming took 2 bases from V and 6 from J, leaving 17 bases between them. Looked up from germline, CDR1 is MDHEN and CDR2 is SYDVKM. The CDR3 nucleotides are TGTGCCAGCAGTTTAGTGTGGCAGGGCCCTCGCAATGAGCAGTTCTTC. This sequence encodes CASSLVWQGPRNEQFF.

V gene TRBV4-1 combines with J gene TRBJ1-4, with 8 bases aligning to TRBD1. This CDR3 has 14 residues. CDR1 and CDR2 (germline): MGHRA, YSYEKL. The junction had 4 bases not matched to a gene; V was cut back by 3 bases and J by 7 bases. The CDR3 sequence: CASSHLGQGEKLFF. In nucleotides, the CDR3 is TGCGCCAGCAGCCACCTCGGACAGGGTGAAAAACTGTTTTTT.

This clonotype has a count of ten or more. This chain connects TRBV18 to TRBJ1-1, with D tentatively TRBD1 (6 bases). The CDR3 length is 13 residues. Between the trimmed V and J ends, which lost 8 bases and 1 base, there was a span of 11 bases. In germline, CDR1 is KGHSH, CDR2 LQKENI. CDR3 DNA sequence: TGTGCCAGCAGCCCGACAGGGAACACTGAAGCTTTCTTT. This sequence encodes CASSPTGNTEAFF.

The rearrangement joins TRBV12-3 or TRBV12-4 to TRBJ2-7; D not resolved. Trimming took 4 bases from V and 3 from J, leaving 7 bases between them. The CDR3 totals 12 residues. The CDR3 nucleotides are TGTGCCAGCAGTTGGGCAGTCTACGAGCAGTACTTC. It is translated as CASSWAVYEQYF.

This sequence joins TRBV5-1 and TRBJ1-1; 9 positions agree with TRBD1. The J segment lost 10 bases and the V segment lost 4 bases, leaving 20 bases of the junction unmatched. Germline V gene data show CDR1 as SGHRS and CDR2 as YFSETQ. This CDR3 region has 17 residues. The CDR3 protein is CASSPGTGRFSRGAAFF. CDR3 nucleotide sequence: TGCGCCAGCAGCCCCGGGACAGGGCGTTTTTCTCGCGGCGCAGCTTTCTTT.

The chain links TRBV3-1 to TRBJ1-2, with D perhaps matching TRBD1 (5 bases). V dropped 1 base and J dropped 6 bases, with 12 bases sitting between them. There are 14 residues in the CDR3. Germline CDR1 and CDR2: LGHDT and YNNKEL (reference sequence). CDR3 nucleotide sequence: TGTGCCAGCAGCCAAGGGCGCAGGGAGGATGGCTACACCTTC. As protein: CASSQGRREDGYTF. The whole variable domain, filled in from reference TRBV3-1 and TRBJ1-2, reads DTAVSQTPKYLVTQMGNDKSIKCEQNLGHDTMYWYKQDSKKFLKIMFSYNNKELIINETVPNRFSPKSPDKAHLNLHINSLELGDSAVYFCASSQGRREDGYTFGSGTRLTVV.

The DNA for the CDR3 is TGTGCCAGCAGCTTAGATACTGGGGACTCCTACGAGCAGTACTTC. This gives the protein CASSLDTGDSYEQYF. The chain is built from TRBV11-2 and TRBJ2-7; D remains ambiguous. The CDR3 has 15 amino acids. V was shortened by 0 bases and J by 0 bases, with 9 bases between the two germline ends. Germline CDR1 SGHAT, CDR2 FQNNGV.

There are a few counts of this clonotype. The V gene is TRBV18, the J gene TRBJ1-4; 10 bases line up with TRBD1. V dropped 3 bases and J dropped 6; count of bases not matched to a gene: 4. Germline values: CDR1 KGHSH, CDR2 LQKENI. This CDR3 has 15 residues. The CDR3 loop is CASSPLTGGHEKLFF. DNA for the CDR3: TGTGCCAGCTCACCCCTGACAGGGGGCCATGAAAAACTGTTTTTT.

This chain connects TRBV5-1 to TRBJ1-1; 9 nucleotides agree with TRBD1. The CDR3 is 13 residues long. Per germline, CDR1 SGHRS and CDR2 YFSETQ. V shed 0 bases and J 10 bases; nucleotides not matched to a gene: 4. Written as DNA, the CDR3 is TGCGCCAGCAGCTTGGGGACAGGGGAAGGAGCTTTCTTT. Amino acid sequence: CASSLGTGEGAFF.

The chain joins TRBV5-1 to TRBJ1-2, with D hard to call. Germline V gene sequence: CDR1 SGHRS, CDR2 YFSETQ. V gave up 0 bases and J gave up 4 bases, with 7 bases separating them. The CDR3 runs to 13 residues. This CDR3 reads CASSLASVYGYTF. The CDR3 DNA reads TGCGCCAGCAGCTTGGCTTCAGTCTATGGCTACACCTTC. Looking up the rest from reference TRBV5-1 and TRBJ1-2 gives the full variable domain: KAGVTQTPRYLIKTRGQQVTLSCSPISGHRSVSWYQQTPGQGLQFLFEYFSETQRNKGNFPGRFSGRQFSNSRSEMNVSTLELGDSALYLCASSLASVYGYTFGSGTRLTVV.

The V gene is TRBV27, the J gene TRBJ1-1; D perhaps matches TRBD1 (6 bases). V was trimmed by 5 bases and J by 4 bases, leaving 11 bases between them. Germline CDR1 reads MNHEY; CDR2 reads SMNVEV (reference sequence). The CDR3 is 13 amino acids. CDR3 DNA sequence: TGTGCCAGCAGTGTTCAAGGGGGCACTGAAGCTTTCTTT. Amino acid sequence: CASSVQGGTEAFF.

The rearrangement uses TRBV20-1 and TRBJ1-4; TRBD1 is a possible D gene (6 bases). The CDR3 is 14 amino acids. The V gene lost 2 bases and the J gene lost 10 bases, with 17 bases spanning the gap. Germline lookup yields CDR1 DFQATT and CDR2 SNEGSKA (reference sequence). The chain's CDR3 is CSARQGGVGGKLFF. CDR3 in DNA: TGCAGTGCTAGACAGGGCGGGGTAGGGGGAAAACTGTTTTTT.

V gene TRBV4-2 combines with J gene TRBJ2-7; 14 bases line up with TRBD2. Germline assignment: CDR1 LGHNA and CDR2 YNFKEQ. Trimming cost V 3 bases and J 0 bases; bases outside gene matches: 10. The CDR3 covers 19 residues. The CDR3 nucleotides are TGTGCCAGCAGCCATCGGGTCGGGACTAGCGGGAGAAGCTCCTACGAGCAGTACTTC. This codes for CASSHRVGTSGRSSYEQYF.

The chain is built from TRBV12-3 or TRBV12-4 and TRBJ2-3, with TRBD1 as a possible D gene (5 bases). The V end lost 5 bases, the J end lost 2 bases, and 17 bases lay between the germline ends. This CDR3 spans 16 amino acids. DNA of the CDR3: TGTGCCAGCAGTCAAACCGACAGACCGGCCACAGATACGCAGTATTTT. Amino acids: CASSQTDRPATDTQYF.

Many counts were recorded for this clonotype. The chain carries TRBV9 and TRBJ1-1; D not resolved. The germline V and J ends were trimmed by 0 bases and 1 base, with 7 bases remaining between them. This CDR3 comprises 14 residues. Germline lookup yields CDR1 SGDLS and CDR2 YYNGEE. As DNA, the CDR3 is TGTGCCAGCAGCGTAGGACACGAGAACACTGAAGCTTTCTTT. Protein sequence: CASSVGHENTEAFF.

The chain is built from TRBV20-1 and TRBJ2-7, with TRBD1 matching 9 bases. V trimming: 0 bases; J trimming: 3 bases; junction bases outside the gene matches: 3. Germline V lookup: CDR1 DFQATT, CDR2 SNEGSKA (reference sequence). The CDR3 spans 14 residues. The CDR3 reads CSARDGDRDYEQYF. The CDR3 DNA follows: TGCAGTGCTAGAGATGGGGACAGGGACTACGAGCAGTACTTC.

The V call is TRBV12-3 or TRBV12-4, the J call TRBJ1-5, with D unclear. Trimming removed 6 bases at V and 4 bases at J, with 13 bases between. The length of the CDR3 is 14 residues. The CDR3 reads CASRHGRINQPQHF. The CDR3 DNA is TGTGCCAGCAGGCATGGACGGATAAATCAGCCCCAGCATTTT.

J is TRBJ1-3 and V is TRBV7-2; D is possibly TRBD1 (5 bases). V was clipped by 1 base and J by 4 bases, with 11 bases between them. Germline values: CDR1 SGHTA, CDR2 FQGNSA. The CDR3 extends over 15 amino acids. The CDR3 DNA reads TGTGCCAGCAGCTTAGTCTCAGGGATGGGAAACACCATATATTTT. Amino acid sequence: CASSLVSGMGNTIYF.

The V and J genes are TRBV27 and TRBJ1-1, with D unresolved. CDR3 length: 14 amino acids. The ends were cut back, 7 bases at V and 4 bases at J, with 16 bases in the middle. CDR1 is MNHEY, CDR2 SMNVEV, per germline (reference sequence). Here the CDR3 DNA reads TGTGCCAGCAAGTCCGGGGAGTTGGTCACTGAAGCTTTCTTT. Protein product: CASKSGELVTEAFF.

A few counts support this clonotype. This chain links TRBV29-1 with TRBJ1-1; D uncertain. This CDR3 has 12 residues. V lost 6 bases and J 0 bases, leaving 8 bases between the germline ends. Germline V gene sequence: CDR1 SQVTM, CDR2 ANQGSEA. The CDR3 is CSVVDMNTEAFF. The CDR3 DNA reads TGCAGCGTAGTAGACATGAACACTGAAGCTTTCTTT.

The V and J genes are TRBV4-1 and TRBJ1-1; D gene uncertain. The CDR3 is 16 residues long. The germline CDR1 and CDR2 sequences are MGHRA and YSYEKL. V lost 4 bases and J lost 1, with 16 bases in between. The CDR3 sequence: CASSPLFGRENTEAFF. The CDR3 region has the DNA TGCGCCAGCAGCCCCCTCTTTGGGAGAGAGAACACTGAAGCTTTCTTT.

This clonotype showed up just a few times. The chain combines TRBV7-9 with TRBJ1-6; no clear D gene. Looked up from germline, CDR1 is SEHNR and CDR2 is FQNEAQ (reference sequence). Trimming stripped 3 bases from V and 8 bases from J, with 14 bases between. The CDR3 extends over 15 amino acids. The CDR3 region is CASSFTGREYSPLHF. CDR3 coding DNA: TGTGCCAGCAGCTTTACCGGCCGGGAATATTCACCCCTCCACTTT.

V gene TRBV4-1 combines with J gene TRBJ1-5, with TRBD1 as a possible D gene (5 bases). In germline, CDR1 is MGHRA, CDR2 YSYEKL. The CDR3 covers 17 residues. V was clipped by 0 bases and J by 1 base, with 13 bases between them. Here the CDR3 DNA reads TGCGCCAGCAGCCAAGAAAGCGGGGGTAACAGCAATCAGCCCCAGCATTTT. This sequence encodes CASSQESGGNSNQPQHF.

V and J are TRBV24-1 and TRBJ2-3, with D tentatively TRBD1 (6 bases). The CDR3 is 16 amino acids. CDR1 is KGHDR and CDR2 is SFDVKD in the germline V gene. Deletions cut 6 bases from V and 0 bases from J, with 15 bases between. CDR3 region: CATSLLWDKSTDTQYF. The CDR3 region has the DNA TGTGCCACCAGTCTTCTCTGGGACAAAAGCACAGATACGCAGTATTTT.

The chain carries TRBV30 and TRBJ1-5, with a possible D match to TRBD1 (6 bases). Germline V gene sequence: CDR1 GTSNPN, CDR2 SVGIG (reference sequence). Trimming left V 0 bases short and J 5 bases short, with 11 bases between. The CDR3 loop spans 14 amino acids. The CDR3 loop reads CAWSVMGGDQPQHF. DNA for the CDR3: TGTGCCTGGAGTGTGATGGGGGGCGATCAGCCCCAGCATTTT.

The rearrangement links TRBV12-3 or TRBV12-4 to TRBJ2-2; D not resolved. The CDR3 is 15 amino acids. V lost 3 bases and J lost 1, with 9 bases in between. CDR3 sequence (DNA): TGTGCCAGCAGTTTTGGCTCCAGGAACACCGGGGAGCTGTTTTTT. It encodes CASSFGSRNTGELFF.